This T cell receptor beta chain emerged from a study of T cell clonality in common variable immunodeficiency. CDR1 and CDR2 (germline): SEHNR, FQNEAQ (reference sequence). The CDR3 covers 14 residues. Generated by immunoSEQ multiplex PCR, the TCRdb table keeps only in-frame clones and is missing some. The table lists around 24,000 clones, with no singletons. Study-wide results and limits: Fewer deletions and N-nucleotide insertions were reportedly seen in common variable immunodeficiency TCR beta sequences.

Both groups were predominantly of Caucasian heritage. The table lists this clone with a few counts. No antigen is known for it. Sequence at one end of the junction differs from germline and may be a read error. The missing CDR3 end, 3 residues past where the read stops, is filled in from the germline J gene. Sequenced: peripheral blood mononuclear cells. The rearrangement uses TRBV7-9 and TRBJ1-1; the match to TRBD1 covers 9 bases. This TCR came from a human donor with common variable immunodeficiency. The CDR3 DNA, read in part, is TGTTCCAGCAGCCAGGGACAGGGGAACACTGAA. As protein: CSSSQGQGNTE. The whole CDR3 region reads CSSSQGQGNTEAFF.